This TCR beta chain appears in the sequencing data of a study of blood T cell repertoires in COVID-19. Germline CDR1 and CDR2: MDHEN and SYDVKM. CDR3 length equals 15 residues. After removal of 10 bases from V and 1 base from J, the junction contained 9 bases not matched to a gene. This clone occurred once. TCRdb's copy holds only in-frame clones and misses some; the assay was immunoSEQ multiplex PCR. The profile shows 94,000 or so clones, 84% of them singletons. The rearrangement links TRBV28 to TRBJ1-5; 8 positions agree with TRBD1. The sample was peripheral blood. The receptor comes from a man between 60 and 75 years old with acute or convalescent COVID-19. CDR3 sequence (DNA): TGTGCCACCCAGGGGGCGGACCTCAGCAATCAGCCCCAGCATTTT. This sequence encodes CATQGADLSNQPQHF.